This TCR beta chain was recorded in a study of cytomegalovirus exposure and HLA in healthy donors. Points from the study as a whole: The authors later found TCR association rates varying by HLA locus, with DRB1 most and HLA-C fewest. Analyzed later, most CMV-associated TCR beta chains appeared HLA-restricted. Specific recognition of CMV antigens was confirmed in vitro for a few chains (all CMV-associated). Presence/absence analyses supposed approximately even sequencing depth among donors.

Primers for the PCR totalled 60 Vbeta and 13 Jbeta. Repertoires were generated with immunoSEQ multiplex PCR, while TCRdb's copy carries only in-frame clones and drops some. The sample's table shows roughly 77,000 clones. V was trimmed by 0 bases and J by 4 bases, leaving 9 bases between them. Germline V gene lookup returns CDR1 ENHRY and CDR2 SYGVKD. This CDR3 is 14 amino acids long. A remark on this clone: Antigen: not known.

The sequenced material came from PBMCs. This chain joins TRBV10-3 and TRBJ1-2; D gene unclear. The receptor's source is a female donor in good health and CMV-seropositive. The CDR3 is CAISESGRLYGYTF. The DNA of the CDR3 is TGTGCCATCAGTGAGTCGGGCAGGCTCTATGGCTACACCTTC.